This TCR beta chain is drawn from a study of cytotoxic CD8 clonotypes in ibrutinib-treated CLL. Overall study: Response specimens were obtained following a median treatment duration of around 12 months, with a range of 6 to 36.

Deletions cut 2 bases from V and 1 base from J, with 5 bases between. Germline loops: CDR1 LNHDA, CDR2 SQIVND (reference sequence). This CDR3 comprises 13 residues. Here immunoSEQ multiplex PCR was the method, and the copy in TCRdb shows in-frame clones only, minus some. The sample has roughly 51,000 clones, around half seen once. This clone was picked up one time. The chain couples TRBV19 to TRBJ1-1; the D is unclear. The TCR comes from a human donor with chronic lymphocytic leukemia. Sequencing used PBMCs, obtained after 12 months of ibrutinib treatment. The CDR3 coding sequence is TGTGCCAGTAGTATAAGTAGGAACACTGAAGCTTTCTTT. It specifies CASSISRNTEAFF.